Listed below are T cell receptor beta chains from one sample, sequenced in a study of blood T cell repertoires in COVID-19. Repertoires were generated with immunoSEQ multiplex PCR, while TCRdb's copy carries only in-frame clones and drops some. The sample holds 100,000 to 150,000 clones, approximately 81% seen once. Sequencing was carried out using peripheral blood. All receptors derive from a woman aged 50 to 60 with acute or convalescent COVID-19. The CDR3 runs from the conserved cysteine through the conserved F or W.

v_call: TRBV7-9
cdr3_aa: CASSYNTDTQYF

v_call: TRBV19
cdr3_aa: CASKEGLAGEQYF

v_call: TRBV10-1
cdr3_aa: CASKGQGSFVCNQPQHF

v_call: TRBV5-5
cdr3_aa: CASTLEQGFYGYTF

v_call: TRBV7-3
cdr3_aa: CASSLQGTNQPQHF

v_call: TRBV7-8
cdr3_aa: CASSSTGNSNQPQHF

v_call: TRBV2
cdr3_aa: CASKKPRLAGDTDTQYF

v_call: TRBV5-1
cdr3_aa: CASSPVRTGRDEQYF

v_call: TRBV28
cdr3_aa: CASTLGGTNEKLFF

v_call: TRBV29-1
cdr3_aa: CSVAAGTTEKLFF

v_call: TRBV10-2
cdr3_aa: CASSEPQGASGYTF

v_call: TRBV5-4
cdr3_aa: CASSLGTGGYEQYF

v_call: TRBV7-9
cdr3_aa: CASSFGLVGNEQFF

v_call: TRBV2
cdr3_aa: CASRAGGRSQFF

v_call: TRBV11-3
cdr3_aa: CASSTGGRGTDTQYF

v_call: TRBV7-8
cdr3_aa: CASSLGGTSAQETQYF

v_call: TRBV9
cdr3_aa: CASSVDAGARNTGELFF

v_call: TRBV10-3
cdr3_aa: CAISDRGGQNEQYF

v_call: TRBV24-1
cdr3_aa: CATSDQGRETQYF

v_call: TRBV10-3
cdr3_aa: CAISESGLAGGPDNEQFF

v_call: TRBV15
cdr3_aa: CATSIPGGGLEAFF

v_call: TRBV7-9
cdr3_aa: CASSLEAGNQPQHF

v_call: TRBV5-8
cdr3_aa: CASSLSAGIKTQYF

v_call: TRBV10-3
cdr3_aa: CAISPVLNTEAFF

v_call: TRBV7-6
cdr3_aa: CASSRRPRQGGDYGYTF

v_call: TRBV5-1
cdr3_aa: CASSLAEGTVLSGANVLTF

v_call: TRBV30
cdr3_aa: CACPGLAGNTGELFF

v_call: TRBV5-5
cdr3_aa: CASSSRWNNQPQHF

v_call: TRBV5-5
cdr3_aa: CASSDAGIHNSPLHF

v_call: TRBV28
cdr3_aa: CASSFTQGNSPLHF

v_call: TRBV6-6
cdr3_aa: CASSSPATSQETQYF

v_call: TRBV19
cdr3_aa: CASSSQVSNQPQHF

v_call: TRBV20-1
cdr3_aa: CSAREQYEQYF

v_call: TRBV6-5
cdr3_aa: CASSQTYSNQPQHF

v_call: TRBV28
cdr3_aa: CASSSGTSDYNEQFF

v_call: TRBV9
cdr3_aa: CASSPGTGPYEQYF

v_call: TRBV7-9
cdr3_aa: CASSFTRAGASEQFF

v_call: TRBV7-7
cdr3_aa: CASSLAPGLGNTIYF

v_call: TRBV28
cdr3_aa: CASTPGLAGADEQYF

v_call: TRBV24-1
cdr3_aa: CATSDARQSGNQPQHF

v_call: TRBV11-3
cdr3_aa: CASSFSLAGGTGELFF

v_call: TRBV5-1
cdr3_aa: CASSASSGGMSEQYF

v_call: TRBV6-5
cdr3_aa: CASARGNYGYTF

v_call: TRBV27
cdr3_aa: CASSFSRTGGKQYF

v_call: TRBV5-1
cdr3_aa: CASSSKGQGSPEAFF

v_call: TRBV6-5
cdr3_aa: CASSPGVDQPQHF

v_call: TRBV19
cdr3_aa: CASSLAGGERITEAFF

v_call: TRBV6-5
cdr3_aa: CASREGGAKNIQYF

v_call: TRBV6-6
cdr3_aa: CASSYSVTYEQYF

v_call: TRBV11-3
cdr3_aa: CASSLVFGNEQYF

v_call: TRBV7-9
cdr3_aa: CASSPTGGNDGYTF

v_call: TRBV19
cdr3_aa: CASKVGLLGLGGYTF

v_call: TRBV6-1
cdr3_aa: CASSDRDRGVYEQYF